Listed below are T cell receptor beta chains from one sample, sequenced in a study of blood T cell repertoires in COVID-19. Clones were sequenced by immunoSEQ multiplex PCR, and TCRdb holds only the in-frame ones, with some missing. This table holds over 150,000 clones, about four fifths found once. Material for sequencing was PBMCs or T cells enriched from blood (not recorded which). All receptors come from a man between 35 and 55 years old who had recovered from COVID-19. The CDR3 runs from the conserved cysteine through the conserved F or W. The D gene is left open where the match is weak. The size of a clone is reported for some rows only, either as once, few or many, or as a class for expanded clones.

v_call,d_call,clone_size,cdr3_length,j_call,cdr3_aa,cdr3_nt
TRBV19,TRBD1,-,13,TRBJ1-5,CASRGQGDQPQHF,TGTGCCAGTAGGGGACAGGGAGATCAGCCCCAGCATTTT
TRBV10-1,-,-,18,TRBJ2-1,CASSGGTMMEGPYNEQFF,TGCGCCAGCAGTGGAGGCACCATGATGGAGGGGCCTTACAATGAGCAGTTCTTC
TRBV10-3,TRBD1,-,13,TRBJ1-1,CAINPGGRTEAFF,TGTGCCATCAATCCAGGGGGCAGGACTGAAGCTTTCTTT
TRBV2,TRBD1,once,18,TRBJ1-2,CASVRSINRGAHGGGYTF,TGTGCCAGCGTCCGGTCAATAAACAGGGGGGCGCACGGGGGGGGCTACACCTTC
TRBV7-3,-,few,14,TRBJ1-2,CASSFSSGDYGYTF,TGTGCCAGCAGCTTCTCTTCGGGGGATTATGGCTACACCTTC
TRBV10-3,TRBD1,once,13,TRBJ1-2,CAIRGQGDYGYTF,TGTGCCATCAGGGGACAGGGCGACTATGGCTACACCTTC
TRBV28,TRBD1,many,17,TRBJ1-4,CASSNPGQAYGNEKLFF,TGTGCCAGCAGTAACCCGGGACAGGCCTACGGTAATGAAAAACTGTTTTTT
TRBV3-1/TRBV3-2,TRBD1,-,14,TRBJ1-6,CASSRGTGNSPLHF,TGTGCCAGCAGCCGCGGGACAGGGAATTCACCCCTCCACTTT
TRBV7-9,TRBD2,-,19,TRBJ2-3,CASSLGVWGTSGRGDTQYF,TGTGCCAGCAGCTTAGGGGTTTGGGGGACTAGCGGGAGAGGAGATACGCAGTATTTT
TRBV27,-,-,12,TRBJ2-2,CATSHGAGELFF,TGTGCCACCTCCCACGGGGCCGGGGAGCTGTTTTTT
TRBV5-5,-,-,14,TRBJ1-6,CASSSRVYNSPLHF,TGTGCCAGCAGCAGCAGGGTCTATAATTCACCCCTCCACTTT
TRBV28,TRBD1,few,17,TRBJ1-5,CASGGGQGIVYNQPQHF,TGTGCCAGCGGAGGGGGACAGGGCATTGTATACAATCAGCCCCAGCATTTT
TRBV7-3,-,-,16,TRBJ2-2,CASSYLGGPSTGELFF,TGTGCCAGCAGCTACTTAGGCGGGCCGTCCACCGGGGAGCTGTTTTTT
TRBV6-2/TRBV6-3,-,-,17,TRBJ2-4,CASSHSLDRTGRAIQYF,TGTGCCAGCAGTCACTCTCTTGACAGGACAGGGAGGGCCATTCAGTACTTC
TRBV30,TRBD2,-,11,TRBJ2-3,CAWRLAGGQYF,TGTGCCTGGAGACTAGCGGGAGGGCAGTATTTT
TRBV12-3/TRBV12-4,-,-,13,TRBJ1-1,CASSFFIRAVAFF,TGTGCCAGCAGTTTTTTCATCAGGGCTGTCGCTTTCTTT
TRBV2,TRBD2,few,14,TRBJ2-3,CASSPKAGTDTQYF,TGTGCCAGCAGTCCAAAAGCGGGAACAGATACGCAGTATTTT
TRBV15,TRBD1,-,17,TRBJ2-7,CATSHGNTGTGGHEQYF,TGTGCCACCAGCCACGGAAACACCGGGACAGGGGGCCACGAGCAGTACTTC
TRBV2,-,-,13,TRBJ1-2,CASRARLIYGYTF,TGTGCCAGCAGGGCCAGACTAATTTATGGCTACACCTTC
TRBV10-3,TRBD2,-,14,TRBJ2-5,CAISAGGVGETQYF,TGTGCCATCAGTGCTGGGGGGGTCGGAGAGACCCAGTACTTC
TRBV11-2,-,once,12,TRBJ2-1,CASSLGSNEQFF,TGTGCCAGCAGCTTAGGCAGCAATGAGCAGTTCTTC
TRBV7-9,TRBD1,-,16,TRBJ1-3,CASSQAGTGPGNTIYF,TGTGCCAGCAGCCAAGCAGGGACAGGCCCTGGAAACACCATATATTTT
TRBV19,-,-,15,TRBJ2-3,CASSIWGRGADTQYF,TGTGCCAGTAGTATTTGGGGCAGGGGAGCAGATACGCAGTATTTT
TRBV19,-,-,14,TRBJ1-1,CASTWGLRDTEAFF,TGTGCCAGTACCTGGGGACTGCGGGACACTGAAGCTTTCTTT
TRBV28,TRBD1,-,15,TRBJ2-4,CASSITGEAKNIQYF,TGTGCCAGCAGTATCACAGGGGAGGCCAAAAACATTCAGTACTTC
TRBV3-1/TRBV3-2,-,-,16,TRBJ2-2,CASSQGWAGNTGELFF,TGTGCCAGCAGCCAAGGATGGGCGGGAAACACCGGGGAGCTGTTTTTT
TRBV19,TRBD1,-,15,TRBJ1-4,CASSITWDSPEKLFF,TGTGCCAGTAGTATCACGTGGGACAGCCCAGAAAAACTGTTTTTT
TRBV28,TRBD1,few,15,TRBJ2-7,CASSLSPQGPYEQYF,TGTGCCAGCAGTTTGTCGCCACAGGGGCCCTACGAGCAGTACTTC
TRBV13,TRBD2,-,15,TRBJ2-5,CASSSPGLSQETQYF,TGTGCCAGCAGTTCCCCGGGACTATCTCAGGAGACCCAGTACTTC
TRBV7-2,-,-,13,TRBJ2-5,CASSRNMEETQYF,TGTGCCAGCAGCCGAAACATGGAAGAGACCCAGTACTTC
TRBV7-9,TRBD1,-,17,TRBJ1-1,CASSRPLSGQEATEAFF,TGTGCCAGCAGCCGACCTCTAAGCGGACAGGAGGCTACTGAAGCTTTCTTT
TRBV27,-,-,12,TRBJ2-1,CASRTGDNEQFF,TGTGCCAGCAGGACAGGAGACAATGAGCAGTTCTTC
TRBV5-1,TRBD1,once,16,TRBJ1-3,CASSFGPGGPGNTIYF,TGCGCCAGCAGCTTTGGACCAGGGGGTCCCGGAAACACCATATATTTT
TRBV6-5,-,-,13,TRBJ1-5,CASSPGGKGPQHF,TGTGCCAGCAGCCCGGGGGGGAAAGGGCCCCAGCATTTT
TRBV7-8,TRBD2,-,16,TRBJ2-3,CASSWGQREQADTQYF,TGTGCCAGCAGCTGGGGCCAGCGGGAGCAGGCAGATACGCAGTATTTT
TRBV4-1,-,-,15,TRBJ1-2,CASSQDGGRGYGYTF,TGCGCCAGCAGCCAAGACGGTGGGAGGGGCTATGGCTACACCTTC
TRBV30,TRBD1,-,12,TRBJ1-1,CATDRGLTEAFF,TGTGCCACCGACAGGGGGCTCACTGAAGCTTTCTTT
TRBV9,-,-,12,TRBJ2-5,CASSPQSGSRHF,TGTGCCAGCAGCCCCCAAAGCGGGTCGAGACACTTC
TRBV28,TRBD1,-,14,TRBJ1-2,CASSWGQGNYGYTF,TGTGCCAGCAGCTGGGGACAGGGGAACTATGGCTACACCTTC
TRBV5-8,-,-,14,TRBJ1-3,CASWTPYSGNTIYF,TGTGCCAGTTGGACTCCGTACTCTGGAAACACCATATATTTT
TRBV2,-,-,17,TRBJ1-4,CASRKDSSSATNEKLFF,TGTGCCAGCAGAAAAGACAGCTCCTCTGCAACTAATGAAAAACTGTTTTTT
TRBV6-5,-,-,14,TRBJ2-3,CASSRGPSTDTQYF,TGTGCCAGCAGTCGAGGGCCTAGCACAGATACGCAGTATTTT
TRBV6-5,-,few,15,TRBJ1-3,CASRKDSYSGNTIYF,TGTGCCAGCAGGAAGGACAGTTACTCTGGAAACACCATATATTTT
TRBV28,-,few,14,TRBJ1-5,CASSGGALNQPQHF,TGTGCCAGCAGTGGAGGGGCCCTCAATCAGCCCCAGCATTTT
TRBV7-2,TRBD2,-,16,TRBJ2-1,CASSLGWSSGYNEQFF,TGTGCCAGCAGCTTAGGGTGGTCTAGCGGGTACAATGAGCAGTTCTTC
TRBV20-1,TRBD1,-,15,TRBJ1-2,CSASGGTGGNYGYTF,TGCAGTGCTAGTGGGGGGACAGGGGGTAACTATGGCTACACCTTC
TRBV2,TRBD1,few,13,TRBJ1-1,CASSLDRGSEAFF,TGTGCCAGCAGCCTCGACAGGGGGTCTGAAGCTTTCTTT
TRBV5-1,-,-,13,TRBJ1-1,CASSLQGDTEAFF,TGCGCCAGCAGCTTACAGGGTGACACTGAAGCTTTCTTT
TRBV5-5,TRBD2,-,13,TRBJ2-1,CASSLEIAGAQFF,TGTGCCAGCAGCTTGGAGATAGCGGGAGCGCAGTTCTTC
TRBV14,-,medium-sized,15,TRBJ2-1,CASSQIPISYNEQFF,TGTGCCAGCAGCCAAATCCCCATCTCCTACAATGAGCAGTTCTTC
TRBV2,-,-,14,TRBJ1-1,CASSAVGGATEAFF,TGTGCCAGCAGTGCCGTGGGGGGGGCCACTGAAGCTTTCTTT
TRBV7-6,-,few,16,TRBJ1-4,CASSPWNPREFEKLFF,TGTGCCAGCAGCCCCTGGAATCCAAGGGAGTTTGAAAAACTGTTTTTT
TRBV7-3,TRBD2,-,16,TRBJ2-1,CASSSTGTTAYNEQFF,TGTGCCAGCAGCTCTACCGGGACTACCGCCTACAATGAGCAGTTCTTC
TRBV4-3,TRBD1,-,15,TRBJ1-6,CASSPGDRDSSPLHF,TGCGCCAGCAGCCCTGGGGACAGGGACTCTTCACCCCTCCACTTT
TRBV5-6,-,few,14,TRBJ1-5,CASSLLYSNQPQHF,TGTGCCAGCAGCTTGTTATATAGCAATCAGCCCCAGCATTTT
TRBV21-1,-,-,18,TRBJ1-2,CASSSLDRKILANYGYTF,TGTGCCAGCAGTAGCCTAGACAGGAAGATTTTGGCTAACTATGGCTACACCTTC
TRBV20-1,-,-,11,TRBJ2-1,CSARAFNEQFF,TGCAGTGCTAGAGCCTTCAATGAGCAGTTCTTC
TRBV20-1,TRBD1,-,11,TRBJ1-1,CRADRETEAFF,TGCAGAGCGGACAGGGAGACTGAAGCTTTCTTT
TRBV6-2/TRBV6-3,-,-,13,TRBJ2-7,CASSYTHYYEQYF,TGTGCCAGCAGTTACACACATTACTACGAGCAGTACTTC